These T cell receptor beta chains were read from a single sample in a study of CD4 T cells in relation to SARS-CoV-2 and coronaviruses. Sequencing was performed with immunoSEQ multiplex PCR; in TCRdb, only in-frame clones are kept and a portion is missing. The sample holds fewer than 25,000 clones, about three quarters seen once. These TCRs' antigens remain unknown. The sample was CD4+ T cells from PBMCs, cultured in vitro. The receptors come from a human donor in good health. The CDR3 runs from the conserved cysteine through the conserved F or W. Fields, in order: V gene, D gene, clone size, J gene, CDR3 protein, CDR3 DNA. The D gene is left open where the match is weak. Size tells how often a clone was seen (once, few, many) or the class of an expanded clone, and some rows leave it out.

TRBV7-2	.	.	TRBJ2-5	CASSSNGGTETQYF	TGTGCCAGCAGCTCCAATGGCGGGACAGAGACCCAGTACTTC
TRBV19	.	once	TRBJ2-2	CASSVYEGTGELFF	TGTGCCAGTAGTGTCTACGAAGGCACCGGGGAGCTGTTTTTT
TRBV5-4	TRBD1	few	TRBJ2-7	CASSLAGSRTGAYEQYF	TGTGCCAGCAGCTTGGCCGGCTCCAGGACAGGTGCATACGAGCAGTACTTC
TRBV24-1	.	few	TRBJ2-1	CATSAARTDYNEQFF	TGTGCCACCAGTGCAGCCCGGACCGACTACAATGAGCAGTTCTTC
TRBV11-2	.	.	TRBJ2-7	CASSLTSDRPYYEQYF	TGTGCCAGCAGCTTAACTTCGGACAGACCCTACTACGAGCAGTACTTC
TRBV29-1	.	.	TRBJ2-7	CSVSGHKSSYEQYF	TGCAGCGTTTCGGGACATAAGAGCTCCTACGAGCAGTACTTC
TRBV5-1	TRBD1	.	TRBJ2-2	CASSGDRAGELFF	TGCGCCAGCAGCGGCGACAGGGCTGGGGAGCTGTTTTTT
TRBV29-1	.	.	TRBJ1-2	CSVFDNYGYTF	TGCAGCGTCTTTGATAACTATGGCTACACCTTC
TRBV4-2	TRBD2	once	TRBJ2-2	CATQREGGTGELFF	TGTGCCACCCAGCGGGAGGGGGGCACCGGGGAGCTGTTTTTT
TRBV29-1	.	.	TRBJ1-1	CSVFNRDGYTEAFF	TGCAGCGTTTTCAACAGGGATGGGTACACTGAAGCTTTCTTT
TRBV10-3	.	.	TRBJ1-5	CAISEVRGAGNQPQHF	TGTGCCATCAGTGAGGTCAGGGGTGCGGGCAATCAGCCCCAGCATTTT
TRBV7-9	TRBD1	.	TRBJ1-1	CASSPRDSRMNTEAFF	TGTGCCAGCAGCCCCCGGGACAGCCGGATGAACACTGAAGCTTTCTTT
TRBV10-1	.	.	TRBJ1-1	CASSDTGFGTEAFF	TGCGCCAGCAGTGATACGGGTTTCGGCACTGAAGCTTTCTTT
TRBV12-5	.	.	TRBJ2-7	CASGPEGPFSYEQYF	TGTGCTAGTGGTCCCGAGGGACCTTTTTCCTACGAGCAGTACTTC
TRBV19	.	.	TRBJ1-3	CASIEGYTIYF	TGTGCCAGTATTGAGGGGTACACCATATATTTT
TRBV6-4	TRBD2	once	TRBJ2-1	CASSDSAGGYNEQFF	TGTGCCAGCAGTGACTCAGCGGGAGGGTACAATGAGCAGTTCTTC
TRBV3-1/TRBV3-2	TRBD1	.	TRBJ2-3	CASSSGTGWTDTQYF	TGTGCCAGCAGCTCCGGGACAGGGTGGACAGATACGCAGTATTTT
TRBV4-2	.	.	TRBJ2-7	CASSQELLAYEQYF	TGTGCCAGCAGCCAAGAACTGCTAGCCTACGAGCAGTACTTC
TRBV10-3	TRBD2	.	TRBJ2-3	CAISGGTSGAYPTDTQYF	TGTGCCATCAGTGGGGGGACTAGCGGGGCCTATCCCACAGATACGCAGTATTTT
TRBV6-5	.	.	TRBJ2-1	CASSYSTGERVNEQFF	TGTGCCAGCAGTTACTCGACGGGTGAAAGGGTGAATGAGCAGTTCTTC